This T cell receptor beta chain derives from a study of control samples from healthy donors and cancer patients. Repertoires were generated with immunoSEQ multiplex PCR, while TCRdb's copy carries only in-frame clones and drops some. The data contain 65,000 to 90,000 clones, about 95% of them singletons. From germline, CDR1 is SGHTA and CDR2 FQGTGA. V lost 5 bases to trimming and J lost 4 bases; unmatched junction nucleotides: 1. The CDR3 has 14 amino acids. This sequence was found in a woman in her thirties in good health. Sequenced material: blood. The chain joins TRBV7-3 to TRBJ2-2; 10 bases match TRBD1. The CDR3 sequence: CASSRTGGTGELFF. In nucleotides, the CDR3 is TGTGCCAGCAGCCGGACAGGGGGCACCGGGGAGCTGTTTTTT.